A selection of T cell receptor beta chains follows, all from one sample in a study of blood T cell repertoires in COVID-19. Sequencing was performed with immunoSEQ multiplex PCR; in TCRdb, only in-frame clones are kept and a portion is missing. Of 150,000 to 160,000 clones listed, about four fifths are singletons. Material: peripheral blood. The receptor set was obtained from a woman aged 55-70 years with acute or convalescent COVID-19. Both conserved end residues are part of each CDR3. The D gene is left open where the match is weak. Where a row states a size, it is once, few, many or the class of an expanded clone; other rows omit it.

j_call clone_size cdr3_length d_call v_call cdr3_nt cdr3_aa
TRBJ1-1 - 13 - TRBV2 TGTGCCAGAGGACTCCTGACAGGCGATGAAGCTTTCTTT CARGLLTGDEAFF
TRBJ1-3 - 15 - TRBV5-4 TGTGCCAGCAGCTTGGACTCATACTCTGGAAACACCATATATTTT CASSLDSYSGNTIYF
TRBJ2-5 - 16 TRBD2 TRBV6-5 TGTGCCAGCAGTTTTGGAGGTGCGGGGGAGCAAGAGACCCAGTACTTC CASSFGGAGEQETQYF
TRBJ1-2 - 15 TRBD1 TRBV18 TGTGCCAGCTCACCAGCGGGGCAGGGGGCGTATGGCTACACCTTC CASSPAGQGAYGYTF
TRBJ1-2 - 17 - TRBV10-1 TGCGCCAGCAGTGAGGGTATGTGGTCGGGGGGCTCAAATGGCTACACCTTC CASSEGMWSGGSNGYTF
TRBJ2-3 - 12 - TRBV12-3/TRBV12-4 TGTGCCAGCAGACTCAGGGGAGATACGCAGTATTTT CASRLRGDTQYF
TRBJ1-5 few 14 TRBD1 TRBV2 TGTGCCAGCAATGACAGGGGCAGCAATCAGCCCCAGCATTTT CASNDRGSNQPQHF
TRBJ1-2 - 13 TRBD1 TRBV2 TGTGCCAGCAGCGATACAGGGGGCCGGGGCTACACCTTC CASSDTGGRGYTF
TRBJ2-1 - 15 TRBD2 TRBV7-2 TGTGCCAGCAGCTTCGAGCGGGGGGGACCCAATGAGCAGTTCTTC CASSFERGGPNEQFF
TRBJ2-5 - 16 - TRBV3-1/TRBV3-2 TGTGCCAGCAGCCAAGAAGCGTCTAGCGGAGGGGGGACCCAGTACTTC CASSQEASSGGGTQYF